This record looks at one T cell receptor beta chain sequence and its context. As yet, its antigen is unknown. J gave up 5 bases and V 5 bases, and 17 bases lay outside the gene matches. The CDR3 runs to 17 residues. Germline V gene data show CDR1 as SNHLY and CDR2 as FYNNEI. The sample comes from a study of graft-versus-host responses after intestinal transplantation. The data were produced by immunoSEQ multiplex PCR, yet TCRdb's version contains in-frame clones alone and is incomplete. The table lists about 73,000 clones, around 90% of them singletons. This specimen was unstimulated CD8+ T cells sorted from spleen or lymph node cells, taken before transplant. This chain connects TRBV2 to TRBJ1-2, with 7 bases lining up with TRBD1. The TCR originated in a human donor who was the organ donor for an intestinal transplant. The CDR3 protein is CASSKEGTVIGYYGYTF. DNA for the CDR3: TGTGCCAGCAGTAAAGAAGGGACAGTAATTGGGTATTATGGCTACACCTTC.